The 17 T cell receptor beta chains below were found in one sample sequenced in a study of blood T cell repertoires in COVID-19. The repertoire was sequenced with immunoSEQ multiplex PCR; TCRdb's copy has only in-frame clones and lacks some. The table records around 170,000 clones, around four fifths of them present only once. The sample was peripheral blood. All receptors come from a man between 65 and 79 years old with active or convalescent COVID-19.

The CDR3 nucleotides read TGTGCCACCAGACTCGGGAGCCCACGCACAGATACGCAGTATTTT. As protein: CATRLGSPRTDTQYF. J is TRBJ2-3 and V is TRBV24-1, with a weak D call TRBD2 (6 bases). The CDR3 runs 15 residues. Germline V gene data show CDR1 as KGHDR and CDR2 as SFDVKD. V was trimmed by 7 bases and J by 1 base, leaving 14 bases between them.

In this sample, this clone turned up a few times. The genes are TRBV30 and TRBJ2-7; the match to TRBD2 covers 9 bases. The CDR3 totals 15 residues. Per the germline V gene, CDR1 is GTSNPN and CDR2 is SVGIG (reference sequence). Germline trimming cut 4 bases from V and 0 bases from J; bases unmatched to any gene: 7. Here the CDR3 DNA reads TGTGCCTGGACCAGACTAGCGGCGAGCTCCTACGAGCAGTACTTC. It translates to CAWTRLAASSYEQYF. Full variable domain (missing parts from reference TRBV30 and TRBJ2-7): SQTIHQWPATLVQPVGSPLSLECTVEGTSNPNLYWYRQAAGRGLQLLFYSVGIGQISSEVPQNLSASRPQDRQFILSSKKLLLSDSGFYLCAWTRLAASSYEQYFGPGTRLTVT.

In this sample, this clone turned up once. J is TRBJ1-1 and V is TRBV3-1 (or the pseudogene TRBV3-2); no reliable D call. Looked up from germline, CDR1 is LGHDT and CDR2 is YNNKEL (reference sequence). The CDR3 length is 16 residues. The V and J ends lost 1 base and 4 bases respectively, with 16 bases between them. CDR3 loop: CASSQAWGALITEAFF. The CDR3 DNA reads TGTGCCAGCAGCCAAGCTTGGGGAGCTCTAATCACTGAAGCTTTCTTT.

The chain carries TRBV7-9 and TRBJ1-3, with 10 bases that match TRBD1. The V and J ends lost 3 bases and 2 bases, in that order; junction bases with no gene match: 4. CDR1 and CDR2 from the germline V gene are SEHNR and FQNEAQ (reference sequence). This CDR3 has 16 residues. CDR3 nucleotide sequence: TGTGCCAGCAGCTTTGCCGGGACAGGGGCTGGAAACACCATATATTTT. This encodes CASSFAGTGAGNTIYF.

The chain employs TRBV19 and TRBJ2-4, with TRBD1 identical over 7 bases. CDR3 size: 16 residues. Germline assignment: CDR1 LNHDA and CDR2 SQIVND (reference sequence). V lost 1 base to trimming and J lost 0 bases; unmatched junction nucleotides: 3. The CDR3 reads CASSIAGGQAKNIQYF. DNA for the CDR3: TGTGCCAGTAGTATAGCAGGGGGTCAAGCCAAAAACATTCAGTACTTC.

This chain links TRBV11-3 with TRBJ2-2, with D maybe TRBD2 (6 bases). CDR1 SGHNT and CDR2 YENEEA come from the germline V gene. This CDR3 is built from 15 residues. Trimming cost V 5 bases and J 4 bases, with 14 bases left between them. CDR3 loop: CASSRAGARTGELFF. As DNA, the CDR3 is TGTGCCAGCAGCAGAGCGGGCGCTCGCACCGGGGAGCTGTTTTTT.

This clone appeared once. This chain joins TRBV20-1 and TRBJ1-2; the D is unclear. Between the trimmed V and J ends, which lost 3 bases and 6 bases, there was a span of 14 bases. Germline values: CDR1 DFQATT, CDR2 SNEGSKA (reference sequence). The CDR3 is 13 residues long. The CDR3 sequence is CSASGENENGYTF. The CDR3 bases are TGCAGTGCTAGTGGAGAAAACGAGAATGGCTACACCTTC.

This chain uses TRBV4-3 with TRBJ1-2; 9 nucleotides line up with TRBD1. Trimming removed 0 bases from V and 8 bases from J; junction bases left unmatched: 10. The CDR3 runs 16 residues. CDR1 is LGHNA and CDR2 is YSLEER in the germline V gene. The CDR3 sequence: CASSQDWTGANLGYTF. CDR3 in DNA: TGCGCCAGCAGCCAAGATTGGACAGGGGCGAACCTAGGCTACACCTTC.

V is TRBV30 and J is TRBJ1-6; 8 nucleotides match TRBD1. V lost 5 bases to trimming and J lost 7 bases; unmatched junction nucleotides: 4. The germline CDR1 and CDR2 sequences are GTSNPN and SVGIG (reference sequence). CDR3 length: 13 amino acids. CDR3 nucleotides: TGTGCCTGGGCCGACAGGGGAAATTCACCCCTCCACTTT. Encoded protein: CAWADRGNSPLHF. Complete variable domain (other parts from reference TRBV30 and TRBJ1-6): SQTIHQWPATLVQPVGSPLSLECTVEGTSNPNLYWYRQAAGRGLQLLFYSVGIGQISSEVPQNLSASRPQDRQFILSSKKLLLSDSGFYLCAWADRGNSPLHFGNGTRLTVT.

CDR3 in DNA: TGTGCCAGCAGCCAGCAAGGGGGACCCTACGAGCAGTACTTC. Its protein product is CASSQQGGPYEQYF. The chain has TRBV14 and TRBJ2-7; maybe TRBD1 (6 bases). V lost 3 bases, J lost 2 bases, and 11 bases lay in between. Looked up from germline, CDR1 is SGHDN and CDR2 is FVKESK. CDR3 length equals 14 residues.

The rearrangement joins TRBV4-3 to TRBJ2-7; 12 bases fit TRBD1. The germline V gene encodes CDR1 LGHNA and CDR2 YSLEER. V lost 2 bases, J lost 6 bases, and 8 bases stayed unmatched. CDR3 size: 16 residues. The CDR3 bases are TGCGCCAGCAGCCAACCCGGGACAGGGGGCTTCGGCGAGCAGTACTTC. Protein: CASSQPGTGGFGEQYF.

Written as DNA, the CDR3 is TGTGCCAGCAGCGTAATGGGGCCCAATGAGCAGTTCTTC. This encodes CASSVMGPNEQFF. This chain uses TRBV9 with TRBJ2-1, with D tentatively TRBD1 (5 bases). This CDR3 comprises 13 residues. V was shortened by 1 base and J by 6 bases, with 8 bases between the two germline ends. CDR1 and CDR2 (germline): SGDLS, YYNGEE.

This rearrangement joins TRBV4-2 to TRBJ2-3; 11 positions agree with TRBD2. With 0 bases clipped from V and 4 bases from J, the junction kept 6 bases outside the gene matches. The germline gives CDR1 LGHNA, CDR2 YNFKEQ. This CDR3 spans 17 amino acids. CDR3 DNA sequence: TGTGCCAGCAGCCAAGATGCGCTAGCGGGGGGTGCAGATACGCAGTATTTT. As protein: CASSQDALAGGADTQYF.

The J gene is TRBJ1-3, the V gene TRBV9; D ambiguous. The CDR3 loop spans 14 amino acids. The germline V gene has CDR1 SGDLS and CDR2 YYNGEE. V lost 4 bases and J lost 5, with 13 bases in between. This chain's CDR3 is CASSPTLLRNTIYF. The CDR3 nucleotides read TGTGCCAGCAGCCCTACCCTATTGAGAAACACCATATATTTT.

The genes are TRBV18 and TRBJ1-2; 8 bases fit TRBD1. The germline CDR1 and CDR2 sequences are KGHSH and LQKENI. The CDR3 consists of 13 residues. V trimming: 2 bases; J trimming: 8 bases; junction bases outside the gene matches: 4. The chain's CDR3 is CASSPDRGRGYTF. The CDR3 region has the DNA TGTGCCAGCTCACCAGACAGGGGACGCGGCTACACCTTC.

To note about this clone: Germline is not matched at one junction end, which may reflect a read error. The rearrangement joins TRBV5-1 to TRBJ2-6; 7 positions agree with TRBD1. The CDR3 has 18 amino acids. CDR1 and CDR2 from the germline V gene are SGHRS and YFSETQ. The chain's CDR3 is CASSLLPGQKSGSNVLTF. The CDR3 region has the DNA TGCGCCAGCAGCTTGCTTCCGGGACAGAAGTCTGGGTCCAACGTCCTGACTTTC.

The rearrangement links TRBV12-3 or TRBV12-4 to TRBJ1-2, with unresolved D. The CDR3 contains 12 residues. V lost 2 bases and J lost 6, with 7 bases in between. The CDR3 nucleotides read TGTGCCAGCAGTTTAACCGGGGATGGCTACACCTTC. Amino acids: CASSLTGDGYTF.